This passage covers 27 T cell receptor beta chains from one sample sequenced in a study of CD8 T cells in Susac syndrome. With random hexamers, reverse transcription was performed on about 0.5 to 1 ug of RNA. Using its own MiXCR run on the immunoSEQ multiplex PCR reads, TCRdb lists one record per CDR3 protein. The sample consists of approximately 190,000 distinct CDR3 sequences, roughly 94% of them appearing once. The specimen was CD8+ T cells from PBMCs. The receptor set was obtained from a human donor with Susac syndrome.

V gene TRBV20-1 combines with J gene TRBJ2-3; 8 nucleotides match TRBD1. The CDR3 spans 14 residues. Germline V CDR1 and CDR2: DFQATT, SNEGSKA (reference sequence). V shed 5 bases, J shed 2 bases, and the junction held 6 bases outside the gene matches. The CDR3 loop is CSAGQGDPTDTQYF. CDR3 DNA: TGCAGTGCTGGACAGGGAGACCCCACAGATACGCAGTATTTT.

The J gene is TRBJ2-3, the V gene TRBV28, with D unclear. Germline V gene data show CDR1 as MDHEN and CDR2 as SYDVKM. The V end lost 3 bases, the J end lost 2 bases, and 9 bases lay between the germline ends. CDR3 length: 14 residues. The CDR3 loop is CASSFQLSTDTQYF. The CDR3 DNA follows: TGTGCCAGCAGTTTTCAGCTCTCCACAGATACGCAGTATTTT.

The CDR3 DNA sequence: TGTGCCAGCAGTTACTCGGGATCGGGTAGCGGAAGCTCCTACGAGCAGTACTTC. Residues: CASSYSGSGSGSSYEQYF. The gene calls are TRBV6-5 and TRBJ2-7; D is possibly TRBD2 (6 bases). The CDR3 spans 18 residues. With 0 bases removed from V and 0 bases from J, the gap between germline ends came to 18 bases. The germline V gene encodes CDR1 MNHEY and CDR2 SVGAGI.

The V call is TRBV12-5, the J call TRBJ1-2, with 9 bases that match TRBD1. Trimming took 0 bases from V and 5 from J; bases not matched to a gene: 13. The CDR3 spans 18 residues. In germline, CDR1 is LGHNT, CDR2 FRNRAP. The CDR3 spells CASGLVVLMDRGGYGYTF. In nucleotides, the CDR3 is TGTGCTAGTGGTTTGGTGGTATTAATGGACAGGGGAGGGTATGGCTACACCTTC.

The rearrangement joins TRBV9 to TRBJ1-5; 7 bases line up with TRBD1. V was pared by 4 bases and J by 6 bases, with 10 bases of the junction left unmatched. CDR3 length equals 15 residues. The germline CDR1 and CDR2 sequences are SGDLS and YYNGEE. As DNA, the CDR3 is TGTGCCAGCAGCTCCTCAGGAGGGGGCGGTCAGCCCCAGCATTTT. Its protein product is CASSSSGGGGQPQHF.

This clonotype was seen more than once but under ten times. CDR3 loop: CASTPGDTQYF. DNA of the CDR3: TGTGCCAGCACCCCCGGGGATACGCAGTATTTT. The gene calls are TRBV12-3 or TRBV12-4 and TRBJ2-3; the D is unclear. The germline V and J ends were trimmed by 7 bases and 6 bases, with 8 bases remaining between them. The CDR3 has 11 amino acids.

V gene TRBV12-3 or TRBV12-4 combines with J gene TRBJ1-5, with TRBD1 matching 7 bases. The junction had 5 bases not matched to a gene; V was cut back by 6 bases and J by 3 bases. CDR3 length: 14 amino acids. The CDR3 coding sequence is TGTGCCAGCAGGGTGACAGGGTACAATCAGCCCCAGCATTTT. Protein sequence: CASRVTGYNQPQHF.

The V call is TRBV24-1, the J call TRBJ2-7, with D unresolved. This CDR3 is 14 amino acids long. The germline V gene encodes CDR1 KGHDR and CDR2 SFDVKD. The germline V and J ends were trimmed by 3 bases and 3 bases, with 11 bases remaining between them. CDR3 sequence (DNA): TGTGCCACCAGTGATCCGGACGTAAACTACGAGCAGTACTTC. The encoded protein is CATSDPDVNYEQYF.

This chain's CDR3 is CASSQTSGRENEQFF. The CDR3 region has the DNA TGCGCCAGCAGCCAAACTAGCGGGAGGGAGAATGAGCAGTTCTTC. The genes are TRBV4-1 and TRBJ2-1; 13 bases line up with TRBD2. Per the germline V gene, CDR1 is MGHRA and CDR2 is YSYEKL. CDR3 length: 15 residues. Losses at the gene ends were 2 bases for V and 7 bases for J; bases not matched to a gene: 2.

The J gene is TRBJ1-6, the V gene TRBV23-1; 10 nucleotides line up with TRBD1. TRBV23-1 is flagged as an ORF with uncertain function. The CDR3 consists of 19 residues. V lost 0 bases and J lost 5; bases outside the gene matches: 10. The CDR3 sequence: CASSQSLSGTGEDNSPLHF. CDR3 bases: TGCGCCAGCAGTCAATCCTTGTCTGGGACAGGGGAAGATAATTCACCCCTCCACTTT.

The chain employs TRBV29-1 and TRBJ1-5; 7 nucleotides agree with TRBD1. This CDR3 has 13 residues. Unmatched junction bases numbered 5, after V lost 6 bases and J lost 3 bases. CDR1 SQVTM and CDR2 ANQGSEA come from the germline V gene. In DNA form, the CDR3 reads TGCAGCGTGGCGGGACAGTACAATCAGCCCCAGCATTTT. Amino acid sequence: CSVAGQYNQPQHF.

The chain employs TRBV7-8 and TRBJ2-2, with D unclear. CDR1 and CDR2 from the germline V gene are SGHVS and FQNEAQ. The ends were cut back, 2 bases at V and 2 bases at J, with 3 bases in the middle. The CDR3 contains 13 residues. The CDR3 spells CASSLTNTGELFF. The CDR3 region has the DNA TGTGCCAGCAGCTTAACAAACACCGGGGAGCTGTTTTTT.

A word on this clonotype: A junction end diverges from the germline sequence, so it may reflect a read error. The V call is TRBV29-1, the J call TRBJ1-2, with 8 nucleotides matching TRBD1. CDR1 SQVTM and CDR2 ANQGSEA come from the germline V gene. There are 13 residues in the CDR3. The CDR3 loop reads CSAEQGVNYGYTF. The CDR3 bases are TGCAGCGCTGAACAGGGGGTTAACTATGGCTACACCTTC.

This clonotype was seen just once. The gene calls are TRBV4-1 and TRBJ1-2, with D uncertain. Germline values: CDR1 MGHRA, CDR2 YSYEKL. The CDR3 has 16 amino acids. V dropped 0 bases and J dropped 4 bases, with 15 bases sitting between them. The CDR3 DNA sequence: TGCGCCAGCAGCCAAGAAGGAGACGGACCCATCTATGGCTACACCTTC. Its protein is CASSQEGDGPIYGYTF.

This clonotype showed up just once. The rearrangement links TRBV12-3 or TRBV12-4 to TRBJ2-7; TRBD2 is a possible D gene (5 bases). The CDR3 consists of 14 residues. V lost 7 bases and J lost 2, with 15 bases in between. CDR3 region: CASTSDGNPYEQYF. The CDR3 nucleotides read TGTGCCAGCACCTCCGACGGGAATCCCTACGAGCAGTACTTC.

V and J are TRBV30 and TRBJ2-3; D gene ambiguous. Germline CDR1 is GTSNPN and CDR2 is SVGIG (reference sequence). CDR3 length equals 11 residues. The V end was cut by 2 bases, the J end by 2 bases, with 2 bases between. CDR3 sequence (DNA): TGTGCCTGGAGTCCCACAGATACGCAGTATTTT. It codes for CAWSPTDTQYF.

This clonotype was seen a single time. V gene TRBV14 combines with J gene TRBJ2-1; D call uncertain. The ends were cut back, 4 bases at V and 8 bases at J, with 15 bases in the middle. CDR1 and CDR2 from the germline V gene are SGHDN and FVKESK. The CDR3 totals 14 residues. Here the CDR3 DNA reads TGTGCCAGCAGCCTAGTTGGCGTTCTCGATGAGCAGTTCTTC. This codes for CASSLVGVLDEQFF.

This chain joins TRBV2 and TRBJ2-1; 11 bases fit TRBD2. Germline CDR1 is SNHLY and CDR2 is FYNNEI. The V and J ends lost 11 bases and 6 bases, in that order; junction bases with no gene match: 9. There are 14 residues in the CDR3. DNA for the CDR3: TGTGCCCTCCCTTTTAGCGGGGGGGGCAATGAGCAGTTCTTC. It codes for CALPFSGGGNEQFF.

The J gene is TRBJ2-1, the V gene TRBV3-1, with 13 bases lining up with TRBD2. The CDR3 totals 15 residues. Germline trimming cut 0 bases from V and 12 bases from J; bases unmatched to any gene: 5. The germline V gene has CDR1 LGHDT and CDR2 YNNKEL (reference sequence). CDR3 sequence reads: CASSQDGLAGDRQFF. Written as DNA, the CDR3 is TGTGCCAGCAGCCAAGACGGACTAGCGGGGGATAGGCAGTTCTTC.

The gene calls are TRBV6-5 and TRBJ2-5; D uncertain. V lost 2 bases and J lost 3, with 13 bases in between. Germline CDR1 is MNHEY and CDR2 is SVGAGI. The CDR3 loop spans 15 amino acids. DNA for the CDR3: TGTGCCAGCAGTTACAGGCCAGGCCCCGAAGAGACCCAGTACTTC. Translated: CASSYRPGPEETQYF.

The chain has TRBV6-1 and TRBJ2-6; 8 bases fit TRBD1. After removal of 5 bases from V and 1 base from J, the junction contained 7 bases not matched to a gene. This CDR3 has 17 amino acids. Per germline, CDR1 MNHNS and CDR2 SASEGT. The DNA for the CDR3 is TGTGCCAGCAGTATAACAGGGGGTTCGTCTGGGGCCAACGTCCTGACTTTC. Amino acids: CASSITGGSSGANVLTF.

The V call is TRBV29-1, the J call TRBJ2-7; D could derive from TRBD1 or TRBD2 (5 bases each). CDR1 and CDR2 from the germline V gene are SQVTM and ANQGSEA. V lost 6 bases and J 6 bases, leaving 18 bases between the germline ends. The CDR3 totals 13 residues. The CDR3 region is CSVKVGDEVEQYF. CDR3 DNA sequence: TGCAGCGTGAAAGTGGGGGATGAGGTCGAGCAGTACTTC.

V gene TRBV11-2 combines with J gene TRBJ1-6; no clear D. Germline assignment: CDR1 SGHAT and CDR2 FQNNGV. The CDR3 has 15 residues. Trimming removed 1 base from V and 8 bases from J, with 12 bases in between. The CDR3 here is CASSLVALGDSPLHF. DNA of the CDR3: TGTGCCAGCAGCTTAGTAGCCCTTGGAGATTCACCCCTCCACTTT.

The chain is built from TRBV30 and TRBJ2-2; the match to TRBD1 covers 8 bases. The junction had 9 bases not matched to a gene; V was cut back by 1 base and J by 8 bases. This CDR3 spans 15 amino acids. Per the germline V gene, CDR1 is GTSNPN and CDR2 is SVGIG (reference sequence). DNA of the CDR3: TGTGCCTGGAGTGGGACAGGGTTTGTGGTGGGGGAGCTGTTTTTT. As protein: CAWSGTGFVVGELFF.

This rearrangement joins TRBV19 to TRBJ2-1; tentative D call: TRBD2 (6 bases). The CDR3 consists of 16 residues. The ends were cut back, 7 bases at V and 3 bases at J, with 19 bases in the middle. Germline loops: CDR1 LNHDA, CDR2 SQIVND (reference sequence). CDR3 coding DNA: TGTGCCAGTACCAACATAGCGGACGAATTCTACAATGAGCAGTTCTTC. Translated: CASTNIADEFYNEQFF.

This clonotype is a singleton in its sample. The CDR3 coding sequence is TGCGCCAGCAGCTTGGAGATTGGAAACACCATATATTTT. This translates into CASSLEIGNTIYF. The chain couples TRBV5-1 to TRBJ1-3, with no clear D. Trimming took off 0 bases at V and 3 bases at J, with 4 bases between the two ends. This CDR3 contains 13 residues. Looked up from germline, CDR1 is SGHRS and CDR2 is YFSETQ.

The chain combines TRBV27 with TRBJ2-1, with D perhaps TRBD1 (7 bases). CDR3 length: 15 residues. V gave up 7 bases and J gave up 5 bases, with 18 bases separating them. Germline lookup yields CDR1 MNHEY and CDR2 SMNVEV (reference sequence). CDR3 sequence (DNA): TGTGCCAGCATCAAACGGGGGACAGAGGACAATGAGCAGTTCTTC. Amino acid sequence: CASIKRGTEDNEQFF.